A selection of T cell receptor beta chains follows, all from one sample in a study of CD8 T cells in ankylosing spondylitis. MiXCR was run by TCRdb on the 5' RACE reads, yielding one entry per CDR3 protein. The table records approximately 46,000 distinct CDR3 sequences, 8% to 13% of them present only once. The specimen was blood, either unsorted or a sorted T cell fraction (not recorded which). The receptors were gathered from a male donor with ankylosing spondylitis or in good health (not recorded which). Both conserved end residues are part of each CDR3. A D gene is named only where the DNA matches it firmly. Clone sizes are given selectively: once, few, many, or a class where the clone is expanded.

abundance: -; d_gene: -; v_gene: TRBV27; j_gene: TRBJ2-7; CDR3aa: CASSWKSSFGEQYF; CDR3nt: TGTGCCAGCAGTTGGAAAAGTTCGTTCGGTGAGCAGTACTTC
abundance: many; d_gene: -; v_gene: TRBV20-1; j_gene: TRBJ1-1; CDR3aa: CSADGAAEAFF; CDR3nt: TGCAGTGCTGATGGGGCCGCGGAAGCTTTCTTT
abundance: many; d_gene: -; v_gene: TRBV6-4; j_gene: TRBJ2-2; CDR3aa: CASSDRGPPGELFF; CDR3nt: TGTGCCAGCAGTGACCGGGGTCCCCCCGGGGAGCTGTTTTTT
abundance: many; d_gene: -; v_gene: TRBV5-8; j_gene: TRBJ2-3; CDR3aa: CASSWGDVNTDTQYF; CDR3nt: TGTGCCAGCAGCTGGGGGGATGTCAACACAGATACGCAGTATTTT
abundance: few; d_gene: TRBD1; v_gene: TRBV5-5; j_gene: TRBJ1-5; CDR3aa: CASRRDRRSNQPQHF; CDR3nt: TGTGCCAGCAGACGGGACAGGCGATCAAATCAGCCCCAGCATTTT
abundance: -; d_gene: -; v_gene: TRBV7-8; j_gene: TRBJ1-5; CDR3aa: CASSLEFHQPQHF; CDR3nt: TGTGCCAGCAGCCTTGAGTTTCATCAGCCCCAGCATTTT
abundance: many; d_gene: -; v_gene: TRBV20-1; j_gene: TRBJ1-3; CDR3aa: CSAFRDSGNTIYF; CDR3nt: TGCAGTGCTTTCCGGGACTCTGGAAACACCATATATTTT
abundance: many; d_gene: TRBD2; v_gene: TRBV3-1; j_gene: TRBJ2-5; CDR3aa: CASSPADVAGGLKTQYF; CDR3nt: TGTGCCAGCAGCCCGGCGGATGTGGCGGGGGGGCTAAAGACCCAGTACTTC
abundance: -; d_gene: -; v_gene: TRBV10-3; j_gene: TRBJ1-4; CDR3aa: CAITASTNEKLFF; CDR3nt: TGTGCCATCACCGCCTCAACTAATGAAAAACTGTTTTTT
abundance: many; d_gene: TRBD1; v_gene: TRBV6-2/TRBV6-3; j_gene: TRBJ1-1; CDR3aa: CASSYLAGGVNTEAFF; CDR3nt: TGTGCCAGCAGTTACCTTGCAGGGGGGGTGAACACTGAAGCTTTCTTT
abundance: medium-sized; d_gene: -; v_gene: TRBV5-1; j_gene: TRBJ1-3; CDR3aa: CASSLAQGIGNTIYF; CDR3nt: TGCGCCAGCAGCTTGGCTCAGGGCATCGGAAACACCATATATTTT
abundance: many; d_gene: -; v_gene: TRBV5-1; j_gene: TRBJ1-2; CDR3aa: CASSIQPNSAGGYTF; CDR3nt: TGCGCCAGCAGCATCCAACCGAACAGTGCCGGGGGCTACACCTTC
abundance: many; d_gene: TRBD1; v_gene: TRBV12-3/TRBV12-4; j_gene: TRBJ2-7; CDR3aa: CASSGGTGTFYEQYF; CDR3nt: TGTGCCAGCAGTGGAGGGACAGGTACTTTCTACGAGCAGTACTTC
abundance: -; d_gene: -; v_gene: TRBV10-3; j_gene: TRBJ1-1; CDR3aa: CAITKAVDTEAFF; CDR3nt: TGTGCCATCACGAAGGCCGTGGACACTGAAGCTTTCTTT
abundance: -; d_gene: -; v_gene: TRBV5-1; j_gene: TRBJ2-1; CDR3aa: CASSTSTWGEQFF; CDR3nt: -
abundance: many; d_gene: TRBD2; v_gene: TRBV29-1; j_gene: TRBJ2-7; CDR3aa: CSVRLAPVSEQYF; CDR3nt: TGCAGCGTCAGACTAGCCCCGGTGAGTGAGCAGTACTTC
abundance: many; d_gene: -; v_gene: TRBV5-1; j_gene: TRBJ1-2; CDR3aa: CASSLTISLGSGHGYTF; CDR3nt: TGCGCCAGCAGCTTGACAATTTCTTTGGGAAGTGGCCATGGCTACACCTTC
abundance: many; d_gene: -; v_gene: TRBV19; j_gene: TRBJ2-4; CDR3aa: CASRLQVTEGIQYF; CDR3nt: TGTGCCAGTAGGCTACAGGTGACCGAGGGCATTCAGTACTTC
abundance: -; d_gene: TRBD1; v_gene: TRBV12-3/TRBV12-4; j_gene: TRBJ2-6; CDR3aa: CASSSPRGLGANVLTF; CDR3nt: TGTGCCAGCAGTTCTCCCAGGGGGCTCGGGGCCAACGTCCTGACTTTC
abundance: few; d_gene: -; v_gene: TRBV29-1; j_gene: TRBJ1-4; CDR3aa: CSVEDHFGEKLFF; CDR3nt: TGCAGCGTTGAAGATCATTTCGGTGAAAAACTGTTTTTT
abundance: many; d_gene: -; v_gene: TRBV6-1; j_gene: TRBJ1-1; CDR3aa: CASSDAGPNTEAFF; CDR3nt: TGTGCCAGCAGTGACGCAGGGCCGAACACTGAAGCTTTCTTT
abundance: -; d_gene: -; v_gene: TRBV20-1; j_gene: TRBJ1-3; CDR3aa: CSARMLNTIYF; CDR3nt: TGCAGTGCTAGAATGCTAAACACCATATATTTT
abundance: -; d_gene: -; v_gene: TRBV12-3/TRBV12-4; j_gene: TRBJ2-7; CDR3aa: CASSRGVDVYEQYF; CDR3nt: TGTGCCAGCAGTCGTGGGGTGGACGTCTACGAGCAGTACTTC
abundance: many; d_gene: TRBD2; v_gene: TRBV20-1; j_gene: TRBJ2-5; CDR3aa: CSARASGGAETQYF; CDR3nt: TGCAGTGCTAGAGCTAGCGGGGGGGCAGAGACCCAGTACTTC
abundance: many; d_gene: -; v_gene: TRBV2; j_gene: TRBJ2-7; CDR3aa: CASSEAGRGDSYEQYF; CDR3nt: TGTGCCAGCAGTGAAGCGGGCAGGGGCGACTCCTACGAGCAGTACTTC
abundance: many; d_gene: -; v_gene: TRBV5-1; j_gene: TRBJ1-1; CDR3aa: CASSPWSGITEAFF; CDR3nt: TGCGCCAGCAGCCCTTGGTCAGGGATCACTGAAGCTTTCTTT
abundance: many; d_gene: TRBD1; v_gene: TRBV12-3/TRBV12-4; j_gene: TRBJ2-7; CDR3aa: CASSLWTGGDYEQYF; CDR3nt: TGTGCCAGCAGTTTATGGACAGGGGGGGATTACGAGCAGTACTTC
abundance: -; d_gene: -; v_gene: TRBV5-1; j_gene: TRBJ1-6; CDR3aa: CASSPTGQLNSPLHF; CDR3nt: TGCGCCAGCAGCCCCACAGGGCAGCTCAATTCACCCCTCCACTTT
abundance: many; d_gene: -; v_gene: TRBV24-1; j_gene: TRBJ2-3; CDR3aa: CATSTISTDTQYF; CDR3nt: TGTGCCACCTCAACGATTTCCACAGATACGCAGTATTTT
abundance: many; d_gene: TRBD2; v_gene: TRBV29-1; j_gene: TRBJ2-3; CDR3aa: CSVERAGEDTQYF; CDR3nt: TGCAGCGTTGAAAGAGCGGGGGAAGATACGCAGTATTTT
abundance: many; d_gene: -; v_gene: TRBV7-6; j_gene: TRBJ2-5; CDR3aa: CASSLELADPDYRVETQYF; CDR3nt: TGTGCCAGCAGCTTAGAGCTAGCGGACCCCGACTACAGGGTAGAGACCCAGTACTTC
abundance: many; d_gene: -; v_gene: TRBV20-1; j_gene: TRBJ2-7; CDR3aa: CSANPTSYEQYF; CDR3nt: TGCAGTGCTAACCCGACTTCCTACGAGCAGTACTTC
abundance: many; d_gene: -; v_gene: TRBV12-3/TRBV12-4; j_gene: TRBJ1-6; CDR3aa: CASSLLARGLSNYNSPLHF; CDR3nt: TGTGCCAGCAGTTTACTCGCACGTGGTCTATCAAATTATAATTCACCCCTCCACTTT
abundance: many; d_gene: -; v_gene: TRBV5-1; j_gene: TRBJ1-1; CDR3aa: CASSLASQGIGEAFF; CDR3nt: TGCGCCAGCAGCTTGGCCTCACAGGGAATAGGTGAAGCTTTCTTT
abundance: many; d_gene: -; v_gene: TRBV5-1; j_gene: TRBJ1-1; CDR3aa: CASSLVTSGQKNTEAFF; CDR3nt: TGCGCCAGCAGCTTGGTAACCTCAGGGCAGAAGAACACTGAAGCTTTCTTT
abundance: many; d_gene: -; v_gene: TRBV24-1; j_gene: TRBJ1-3; CDR3aa: CATRPSSSSGNTIYF; CDR3nt: TGTGCCACCAGACCCTCCTCAAGCTCTGGAAACACCATATATTTT
abundance: many; d_gene: TRBD1; v_gene: TRBV29-1; j_gene: TRBJ1-2; CDR3aa: CSVERDRGEDGYTF; CDR3nt: TGCAGCGTTGAGCGAGACAGGGGAGAAGACGGCTACACCTTC
abundance: many; d_gene: -; v_gene: TRBV15; j_gene: TRBJ1-2; CDR3aa: CATSRDMRGRNYGYTF; CDR3nt: TGTGCCACCAGCAGAGATATGAGGGGTCGGAACTATGGCTACACCTTC
abundance: many; d_gene: -; v_gene: TRBV28; j_gene: TRBJ2-5; CDR3aa: CASRGRGKSSQYF; CDR3nt: TGTGCCAGCAGGGGTCGGGGGAAATCGTCCCAGTACTTC
abundance: -; d_gene: TRBD1; v_gene: TRBV12-3/TRBV12-4; j_gene: TRBJ2-7; CDR3aa: CASSLGQARYEQYF; CDR3nt: TGTGCCAGCAGTCTCGGACAGGCAAGATACGAGCAGTACTTC
abundance: many; d_gene: TRBD1; v_gene: TRBV12-3/TRBV12-4; j_gene: TRBJ1-1; CDR3aa: CASSSYRGRTEAFF; CDR3nt: TGTGCCAGCAGTTCGTACAGGGGGCGGACTGAAGCTTTCTTT